The T cell receptor (beta chain) under discussion was sequenced for a study of Graves' ophthalmopathy and Graves' hyperthyroidism. Whole-study results and caveats: Most expanded thyroid clonotypes above 0.001 frequency also appeared in blood.

The CDR3 consists of 15 residues. Germline CDR1 reads LNHNV; CDR2 reads YYDKDF (reference sequence). About this clonotype: No antigen is known for it.

Amplification of the TCR beta CDR3 regions used RNA transcripts (as template). RT-PCR was first run with HTBI primers, then multiplex PCR in a second round. TCRdb called the multiplex PCR reads again in MiXCR, with one record for every CDR3 protein. Of over a million distinct CDR3 sequences listed, about 40% are singletons. The hyperthyroidism patients, aged 18 to 65, had been newly diagnosed, with under 2 months' duration. Clinical symptoms, serum thyroxine, TRAb, thyroid ultrasound and orbital computed tomography determined diagnosis. The clonotype was recovered from an adult man with Graves' hyperthyroidism. The sequenced sample was peripheral blood or thyroid tissue (not recorded which). This chain connects TRBV15 to TRBJ2-7, with D uncertain. The better agreement between TRBJ2-1 and the DNA end casts doubt on the J call. CDR3 sequence (DNA): TGTGCCACCAGCAGAACCCTAGAGGCCGCTTTCGAGCAGTTCTTC. Translation gives CATSRTLEAAFEQFF.